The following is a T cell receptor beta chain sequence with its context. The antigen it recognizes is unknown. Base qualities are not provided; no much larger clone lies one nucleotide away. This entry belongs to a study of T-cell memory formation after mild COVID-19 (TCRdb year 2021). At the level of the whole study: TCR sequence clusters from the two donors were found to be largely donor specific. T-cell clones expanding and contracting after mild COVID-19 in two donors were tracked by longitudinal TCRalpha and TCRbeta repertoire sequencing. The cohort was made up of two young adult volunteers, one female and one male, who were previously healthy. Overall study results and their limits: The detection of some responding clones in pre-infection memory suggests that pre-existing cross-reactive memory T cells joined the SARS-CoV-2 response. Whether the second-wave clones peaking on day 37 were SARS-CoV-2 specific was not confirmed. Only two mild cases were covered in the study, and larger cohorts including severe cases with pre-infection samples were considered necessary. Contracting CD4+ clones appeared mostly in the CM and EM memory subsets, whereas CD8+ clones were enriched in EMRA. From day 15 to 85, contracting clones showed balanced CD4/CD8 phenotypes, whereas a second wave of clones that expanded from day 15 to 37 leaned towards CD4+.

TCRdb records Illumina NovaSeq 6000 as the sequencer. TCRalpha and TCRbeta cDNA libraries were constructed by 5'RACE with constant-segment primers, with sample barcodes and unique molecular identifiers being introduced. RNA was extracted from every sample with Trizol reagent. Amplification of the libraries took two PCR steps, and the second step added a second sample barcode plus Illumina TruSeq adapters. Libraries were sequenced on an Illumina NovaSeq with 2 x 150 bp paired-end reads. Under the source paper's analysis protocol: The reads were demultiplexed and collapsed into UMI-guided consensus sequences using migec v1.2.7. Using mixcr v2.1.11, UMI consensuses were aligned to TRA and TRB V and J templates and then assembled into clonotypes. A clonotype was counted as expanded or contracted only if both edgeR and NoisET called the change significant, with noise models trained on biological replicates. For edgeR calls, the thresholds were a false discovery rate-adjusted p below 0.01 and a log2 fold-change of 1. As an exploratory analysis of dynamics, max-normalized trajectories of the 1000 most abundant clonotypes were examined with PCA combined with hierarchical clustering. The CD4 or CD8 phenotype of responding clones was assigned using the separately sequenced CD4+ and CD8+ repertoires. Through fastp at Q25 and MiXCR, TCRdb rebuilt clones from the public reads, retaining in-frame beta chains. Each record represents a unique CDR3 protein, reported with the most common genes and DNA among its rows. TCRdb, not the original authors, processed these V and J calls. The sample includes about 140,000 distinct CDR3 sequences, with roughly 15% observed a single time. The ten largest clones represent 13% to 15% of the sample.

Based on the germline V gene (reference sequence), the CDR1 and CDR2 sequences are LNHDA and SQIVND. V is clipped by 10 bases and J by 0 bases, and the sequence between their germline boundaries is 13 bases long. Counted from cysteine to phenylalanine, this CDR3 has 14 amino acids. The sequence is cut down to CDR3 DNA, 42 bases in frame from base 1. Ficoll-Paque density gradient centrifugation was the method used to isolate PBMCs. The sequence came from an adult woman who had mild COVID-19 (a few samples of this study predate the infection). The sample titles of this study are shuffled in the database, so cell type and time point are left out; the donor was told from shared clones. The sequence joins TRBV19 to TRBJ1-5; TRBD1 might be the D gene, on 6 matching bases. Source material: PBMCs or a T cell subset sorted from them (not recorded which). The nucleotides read TGTGCCACCCGACAGGACGATAGCAATCAGCCCCAGCATTTT. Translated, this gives CATRQDDSNQPQHF.